A selection of T cell receptor beta chains follows, all from one sample in a study of cytomegalovirus exposure and HLA in healthy donors. Profiled with immunoSEQ multiplex PCR; TCRdb holds only in-frame clones, not every one. The data contain approximately 150,000 clones, around 76% of them singletons. The sequencing input was PBMCs. Source of these receptors: a man aged 35 to 55 in good health and CMV-seronegative. CDR3s include the opening cysteine and the closing phenylalanine or tryptophan. D genes are given only for firm matches. Not all rows give a size; the values are once, few, many and, for expanded clones, a class.

TRBJ2-5,TRBV7-9,-,-,TGTTCCAGCAGCTCTAGTGAGACCCAGTACTTC,CSSSSSETQYF
TRBJ1-5,TRBV5-5,-,-,TGTGCCAGCAGCTTTTGGGGCCCCAATAGCAATCAGCCCCAGCATTTT,CASSFWGPNSNQPQHF
TRBJ2-5,TRBV5-4,-,-,TGTGCCAGCAGCCGGGGATCGGGTACCCAAGAGACCCAGTACTTC,CASSRGSGTQETQYF
TRBJ1-2,TRBV5-1,TRBD1,-,TGCGCCAGCAGCTCACAGGGGGGAGACTATGGCTACACCTTC,CASSSQGGDYGYTF
TRBJ2-7,TRBV28,TRBD2,-,TGTGCCAGCAGTTTTGCCCGACTAGCCGGGCCCACCTACGAGCAGTACTTC,CASSFARLAGPTYEQYF
TRBJ2-7,TRBV27,TRBD2,-,TGTGCCAGCAGTTTATATCGGACAGGGAGACTAGCGGGAAGCGAGCAGTACTTC,CASSLYRTGRLAGSEQYF
TRBJ1-1,TRBV27,-,-,TGTGCCAGCAGTTTAATGCCAGGGGAGACTGAAGCTTTCTTT,CASSLMPGETEAFF
TRBJ2-7,TRBV10-1,-,-,TGCGCCAGCAGTGATGCCCCACAGGAGGGCCTCGCCGAGCAGTACTTC,CASSDAPQEGLAEQYF
TRBJ1-2,TRBV7-9,TRBD1,-,TGTGCCAGCAGCTTACAGGGGGATGCCCAGATAGGCTACACCTTC,CASSLQGDAQIGYTF
TRBJ2-1,TRBV19,-,few,TGTGCCAGTAGCCTCAAGAGCACCGGTGAGCAGTTCTTC,CASSLKSTGEQFF
TRBJ2-1,TRBV10-3,TRBD2,-,TGTGCCATCAGTGAGTCAGTGCGGGAGGTAGGCTATGAGCAGTTCTTC,CAISESVREVGYEQFF
TRBJ1-3,TRBV27,-,few,TGTGCCAGCAGTTTATCTTATCTAAGCGGAAACACCATATATTTT,CASSLSYLSGNTIYF
TRBJ2-3,TRBV7-8,-,-,TGTGCCAGCAGCTTCGCGGTATCAGATACGCAGTATTTT,CASSFAVSDTQYF
TRBJ1-1,TRBV6-7,TRBD1,-,TGTGCCAGCTTGACGGGACAGGGGGACACTGAAGCTTTCTTT,CASLTGQGDTEAFF
TRBJ1-3,TRBV7-9,-,-,TGTGCCAGCAGCTCTAGACAGAGCTCTGGAAACACCATATATTTT,CASSSRQSSGNTIYF
TRBJ2-3,TRBV9,-,-,TGTGCCAGCAGCGTAGCCTACTCCACGTTGGCAGATACGCAGTATTTT,CASSVAYSTLADTQYF
TRBJ1-1,TRBV28,TRBD1,once,TGTGCCAGCAGCCTAGGGACAGGGAAATTGAACACTGAAGCTTTCTTT,CASSLGTGKLNTEAFF
TRBJ1-2,TRBV6-1,-,once,TGTGCCAGCAGTGAATTGGGGGGGCAGAACTATGGCTACACCTTC,CASSELGGQNYGYTF
TRBJ2-1,TRBV18,-,-,TGTGCCAGCTCACCACCGGCCCCCCCAGCGGAGCAGTTCTTC,CASSPPAPPAEQFF
TRBJ2-1,TRBV7-9,-,-,TGTTCCAGCAACGTACTGAGCGATGAGCAGTTCTTC,CSSNVLSDEQFF
TRBJ2-7,TRBV30,TRBD1,few,TGTGCCTGGAGTGGGACAGGGGGCCCCTACGAGCAGTACTTC,CAWSGTGGPYEQYF
TRBJ2-5,TRBV30,-,-,TGTGCCTGGGGGGGGGAGACCCAGTACTTC,CAWGGETQYF
TRBJ2-3,TRBV9,-,-,TGTGCCAGCAGTGCTCACAGGGAATCGAGCACAGATACGCAGTATTTT,CASSAHRESSTDTQYF
TRBJ2-1,TRBV28,-,-,TGTGCCAGCAGATACAGGGTGGTTGTACTTTGGGATTCCTACAATGAGCAGTTCTTC,CASRYRVVVLWDSYNEQFF
TRBJ2-5,TRBV9,TRBD1,-,TGTGCCAGCAGCGTAGAGACAGGGTCGGAGACCCAGTACTTC,CASSVETGSETQYF
TRBJ1-3,TRBV6-1,-,few,TGTGCCAGCAGTCTTCCTGGAAACACCATATATTTT,CASSLPGNTIYF
TRBJ1-1,TRBV19,-,-,TGTGCCAGTAGTACCCGTCCGAGCGTTAAAAACACTGAAGCTTTCTTT,CASSTRPSVKNTEAFF
TRBJ2-1,TRBV15,TRBD2,-,TGTGCCACCGGGAGGGCCAGGTTGGATGAGCAGTTCTTC,CATGRARLDEQFF